This T cell receptor beta chain was identified during a study of glioma-infiltrating T cells after dendritic cell vaccination. TCRdb's table, derived via immunoSEQ multiplex PCR, lists solely in-frame clones and lacks some. The sample includes 100,000 or so clones, over 80% seen only once; the top ten take roughly 5.9%. About this clone itself: Its antigen remains unknown.

The CDR3 length is 11 residues. The germline V gene has CDR1 DFQATT and CDR2 SNEGSKA (reference sequence). Between the trimmed V and J ends, which lost 7 bases and 1 base, there was a span of 7 bases. Time point given: after dendritic cell vaccination, including at tumor progression/relapse. Patients had residual fresh-frozen tumor tissue and more than two years of survival data. Broader study findings: Patients with more pretreatment TILs had longer time to progression and survival.

V gene TRBV20-1 combines with J gene TRBJ1-1; D is uncertain. The receptor's source is a human donor with glioblastoma. The input for sequencing was blood, taken after dendritic cell vaccination. CDR3 sequence reads: CSGRENTEAFF. CDR3 bases: TGCAGTGGACGGGAGAACACTGAAGCTTTCTTT.